A single sample is the source of the 25 T cell receptor beta chains below, sequenced in a study of blood T cell repertoires in COVID-19. The protocol was immunoSEQ multiplex PCR, while the TCRdb copy is restricted to in-frame clones and leaves out a portion. The sample has about 280,000 clones; approximately 83% are singletons. Sequencing was done on a sample of peripheral blood. The receptors shown here come from a human donor in a cohort sampled during active COVID-19.

CDR3 coding DNA: TGTGCCAGCAGTATTACACACGCCTATAATTCACCCCTCCACTTT. Translating gives CASSITHAYNSPLHF. The J gene is TRBJ1-6, the V gene TRBV27; no clear D. The germline V gene has CDR1 MNHEY and CDR2 SMNVEV (reference sequence). This CDR3 comprises 15 residues. The V end lost 5 bases, the J end lost 2 bases, and 10 bases lay between the germline ends.

This clone was picked up one time. The V and J genes are TRBV27 and TRBJ2-7; 9 bases match TRBD2. Germline assignment: CDR1 MNHEY and CDR2 SMNVEV (reference sequence). V was pared by 3 bases and J by 3 bases, with 6 bases of the junction left unmatched. The CDR3 consists of 15 residues. CDR3 bases: TGTGCCAGCAGTTTTAGCGGGAGAGGGTACTACGAGCAGTACTTC. Translation: CASSFSGRGYYEQYF.

The chain couples TRBV5-6 to TRBJ2-7, with D perhaps TRBD1 (5 bases). Between the trimmed V and J ends, which lost 1 base and 1 base, there was a span of 9 bases. The CDR3 extends over 14 amino acids. Germline CDR1 SGHDT, CDR2 YYEEEE. The CDR3 reads CASSLLQASYEQYF. The CDR3 DNA reads as TGTGCCAGCAGCTTGTTACAGGCGTCCTACGAGCAGTACTTC. The complete variable domain, with remaining parts taken from reference TRBV5-6 and TRBJ2-7, reads DAGVTQSPTHLIKTRGQQVTLRCSPKSGHDTVSWYQQALGQGPQFIFQYYEEEERQRGNFPDRFSGHQFPNYSSELNVNALLLGDSALYLCASSLLQASYEQYFGPGTRLTVT.

This chain uses TRBV29-1 with TRBJ1-1, with unresolved D. Trimming removed 4 bases from V and 13 bases from J, with 22 bases in between. CDR1 is SQVTM and CDR2 is ANQGSEA in the germline V gene. CDR3 length: 13 amino acids. The CDR3 DNA is TGCAGCGTTGGCACGGCTGAGGTTCACGCGGGTTTCTTT. The encoded protein is CSVGTAEVHAGFF. Looking up the rest from reference TRBV29-1 and TRBJ1-1 gives the full variable domain: SAVISQKPSRDICQRGTSLTIQCQVDSQVTMMFWYRQQPGQSLTLIATANQGSEATYESGFVIDKFPISRPNLTFSTLTVSNMSPEDSSIYLCSVGTAEVHAGFFGQGTRLTVV.

V usage is TRBV18 and J usage is TRBJ2-3; D remains ambiguous. V was clipped by 3 bases and J by 2 bases, with 6 bases between them. Germline V CDR1 and CDR2: KGHSH, LQKENI. CDR3 length: 13 residues. The CDR3 loop is CASSPGNTDTQYF. CDR3 in DNA: TGTGCCAGCTCACCCGGTAACACAGATACGCAGTATTTT.

The V call is TRBV7-9, the J call TRBJ2-1, with D possibly being TRBD2 (6 bases). CDR1 and CDR2 from the germline V gene are SEHNR and FQNEAQ (reference sequence). V was trimmed by 1 base and J by 6 bases, leaving 16 bases between them. The CDR3 totals 16 residues. CDR3 sequence (DNA): TGTGCCAGCAGCTTAGTTGGTCAGGGACTGAGCAATGAGCAGTTCTTC. It encodes CASSLVGQGLSNEQFF.

The CDR3 region has the DNA TGTGCCAGCAGCCGCCGACAGGTCGCTAATGAAAAACTGTTTTTT. It encodes CASSRRQVANEKLFF. The chain has TRBV28 and TRBJ1-4; D is possibly TRBD1 (6 bases). From germline, CDR1 is MDHEN and CDR2 SYDVKM. The CDR3 sequence is 15 residues long. The V and J ends lost 6 bases and 3 bases respectively, with 14 bases between them.

This sequence joins TRBV30 and TRBJ1-5; 9 bases agree with TRBD1. After removal of 0 bases from V and 6 bases from J, the junction contained 6 bases not matched to a gene. Germline assignment: CDR1 GTSNPN and CDR2 SVGIG (reference sequence). CDR3 size: 15 residues. CDR3 DNA sequence: TGTGCCTGGAGTGTACAGGGGGCAGGGGGTCAGCCCCAGCATTTT. Amino acid sequence: CAWSVQGAGGQPQHF. Together with reference TRBV30 and TRBJ1-5, the CDR3 gives the full variable domain: SQTIHQWPATLVQPVGSPLSLECTVEGTSNPNLYWYRQAAGRGLQLLFYSVGIGQISSEVPQNLSASRPQDRQFILSSKKLLLSDSGFYLCAWSVQGAGGQPQHFGDGTRLSIL.

The genes are TRBV18 and TRBJ2-2, with TRBD1 identical over 7 bases. The V gene end was trimmed by 3 bases and the J gene end by 4 bases; junction bases not matched to a gene: 14. Per germline, CDR1 KGHSH and CDR2 LQKENI. This CDR3 spans 18 amino acids. The CDR3 DNA reads TGTGCCAGCTCACCCTCCCTACAGGGGCACACGGGCACCGGGGAGCTGTTTTTT. Translation: CASSPSLQGHTGTGELFF. The entire variable domain, with the rest obtained from reference TRBV18 and TRBJ2-2, is as follows: NAGVMQNPRHLVRRRGQEARLRCSPMKGHSHVYWYRQLPEEGLKFMVYLQKENIIDESGMPKERFSAEFPKEGPSILRIQQVVRGDSAAYFCASSPSLQGHTGTGELFFGEGSRLTVL.

This chain joins TRBV19 and TRBJ2-1, with TRBD2 matching over 8 bases. CDR3 length: 18 residues. CDR1 and CDR2 (germline): LNHDA, SQIVND (reference sequence). Trimming took 3 bases from V and 0 from J; bases not matched to a gene: 10. The DNA for the CDR3 is TGTGCCAGTAGTATGGGCCTAGCGGGCTCATTCTCCTACAATGAGCAGTTCTTC. Residues: CASSMGLAGSFSYNEQFF.

V gene TRBV11-2 combines with J gene TRBJ2-7; no clear D. The CDR3 runs 14 residues. The germline gives CDR1 SGHAT, CDR2 FQNNGV. V was pared by 4 bases and J by 4 bases, with 14 bases between. The CDR3 region is CASSYLQKPYEQYF. As DNA, the CDR3 is TGTGCCAGCAGCTATTTACAGAAACCATACGAGCAGTACTTC.

The CDR3 sequence is CSARSGNTIYF. In DNA form, the CDR3 reads TGCAGTGCTCGGTCGGGAAACACCATATATTTT. J is TRBJ1-3 and V is TRBV20-1; D unresolved. V was shortened by 5 bases and J by 4 bases, with 6 bases between the two germline ends. CDR1 and CDR2 from the germline V gene are DFQATT and SNEGSKA (reference sequence). There are 11 residues in the CDR3.

The table lists this clone with a few counts. The V and J genes are TRBV13 and TRBJ1-3; 7 bases align to TRBD1. The CDR3 spans 16 residues. Unmatched junction bases numbered 9, after V lost 5 bases and J lost 2 bases. Per the germline V gene, CDR1 is PRHDT and CDR2 is FYEKMQ (reference sequence). DNA of the CDR3: TGTGCCAGCAGCCGCAGGACAGGACCCACTGGAAACACCATATATTTT. This encodes CASSRRTGPTGNTIYF.

The V gene is TRBV7-2, the J gene TRBJ2-3; D perhaps matches TRBD1 (5 bases). Germline values: CDR1 SGHTA, CDR2 FQGNSA. This CDR3 spans 16 amino acids. V dropped 6 bases and J dropped 1 base, with 17 bases sitting between them. DNA for the CDR3: TGTGCCAGCAGGTTTACAGGTGGAATTGGCACAGATACGCAGTATTTT. Translating gives CASRFTGGIGTDTQYF.

This chain uses TRBV27 with TRBJ1-6; TRBD1 agrees at 7 bases. This CDR3 spans 15 amino acids. Per the germline V gene, CDR1 is MNHEY and CDR2 is SMNVEV (reference sequence). Losses at the gene ends were 4 bases for V and 7 bases for J; bases not matched to a gene: 7. Here the CDR3 DNA reads TGTGCCAGCAGTTCCGGGGGACAGACAAATTCACCCCTCCACTTT. It specifies CASSSGGQTNSPLHF.

This clone was seen only a few times. This chain uses TRBV6-5 with TRBJ1-2; D possibly corresponds to TRBD1 (6 bases). Deletions cut 5 bases from V and 4 bases from J, with 14 bases between. Germline V CDR1 and CDR2: MNHEY, SVGAGI. The CDR3 extends over 14 amino acids. The CDR3: CASSTGTGGYGYTF. The CDR3 DNA reads TGTGCCAGCAGTACAGGGACGGGTGGCTATGGCTACACCTTC.

This clone was observed a few times. J is TRBJ2-7 and V is TRBV27; a possible D gene is TRBD1 (5 bases). The CDR3 runs 13 residues. The germline CDR1 and CDR2 sequences are MNHEY and SMNVEV (reference sequence). Trimming pared 6 bases from V and 1 base from J, leaving 10 bases between. The CDR3 sequence is CASRGRESYEQYF. The CDR3 DNA reads TGTGCCAGCAGAGGCAGGGAATCCTACGAGCAGTACTTC.

The V call is TRBV12-3 or TRBV12-4, the J call TRBJ1-1; 7 bases fit TRBD1. The CDR3 covers 12 residues. V trimming: 6 bases; J trimming: 10 bases; junction bases outside the gene matches: 8. The CDR3 here is CASSPTGLRAFF. CDR3 in DNA: TGTGCCAGCAGCCCGACAGGGCTTAGAGCTTTCTTT.

The table lists this clone with a few counts. The V and J genes are TRBV7-2 and TRBJ1-2, with a tentative D call TRBD1 (5 bases). Trimming cost V 1 base and J 7 bases, with 16 bases left between them. Germline CDR1 is SGHTA and CDR2 is FQGNSA. CDR3 length: 15 residues. CDR3 region: CASSLEGRARGGYTF. The CDR3 DNA reads as TGTGCCAGCAGCTTAGAGGGGCGAGCCCGAGGTGGCTACACCTTC.

The V gene is TRBV5-4, the J gene TRBJ2-7; 16 bases are a match to TRBD2. Germline CDR1 and CDR2: SGHNT and YYREEE (reference sequence). The CDR3 has 16 residues. With V trimmed by 2 bases and J by 7 bases, 6 bases remained unmatched. Here the CDR3 reads CASSFGTSGRAREQYF. CDR3 in DNA: TGTGCCAGCAGCTTCGGGACTAGCGGGAGGGCGCGGGAGCAGTACTTC.

The chain couples TRBV9 to TRBJ1-4; unclear D gene. Trimming took off 1 base at V and 4 bases at J, with 11 bases between the two ends. The CDR3 spans 15 residues. In germline, CDR1 is SGDLS, CDR2 YYNGEE. In DNA, the CDR3 is TGTGCCAGCAGCGTAAGCGACGGTGGTAATGAAAAACTGTTTTTT. Its translation is CASSVSDGGNEKLFF.

The chain has TRBV6-5 and TRBJ2-5; maybe TRBD2 (6 bases). The length of the CDR3 is 15 residues. CDR1 and CDR2 from the germline V gene are MNHEY and SVGAGI. Deletions cut 6 bases from V and 6 bases from J, with 20 bases between. The CDR3 loop reads CASRPGDGSRKTQYF. The CDR3 DNA is TGTGCCAGCAGGCCCGGGGACGGGAGTAGGAAGACCCAGTACTTC.

This clone was observed a single time. V and J are TRBV6-2 or TRBV6-3 and TRBJ2-5; no clear D. The CDR3 is 13 residues long. In germline, CDR1 is MNHEY, CDR2 SVGEGT. V gave up 5 bases and J gave up 4 bases, with 11 bases separating them. CDR3 sequence (DNA): TGTGCCAGCAGTGCGAGACTGGGAGAGACCCAGTACTTC. Translated: CASSARLGETQYF.

The J gene is TRBJ2-1, the V gene TRBV4-3, with TRBD1 matching over 7 bases. CDR3 length: 15 residues. V gave up 0 bases and J gave up 2 bases; unmatched junction bases: 1. Germline assignment: CDR1 LGHNA and CDR2 YSLEER. In DNA form, the CDR3 reads TGCGCCAGCAGCCAAGAGACAGGGACCTACAATGAGCAGTTCTTC. Its protein product is CASSQETGTYNEQFF.

The chain employs TRBV5-1 and TRBJ2-1, with 11 positions matching TRBD2. V shed 6 bases and J 9 bases; nucleotides not matched to a gene: 11. Germline-derived CDR1 and CDR2 are SGHRS and YFSETQ. The CDR3 extends over 15 amino acids. The CDR3 region has the DNA TGCGCCAGCAACCCGCTAGCGGGAGGTGACGTTGAGCAGTTCTTC. Its translation: CASNPLAGGDVEQFF.